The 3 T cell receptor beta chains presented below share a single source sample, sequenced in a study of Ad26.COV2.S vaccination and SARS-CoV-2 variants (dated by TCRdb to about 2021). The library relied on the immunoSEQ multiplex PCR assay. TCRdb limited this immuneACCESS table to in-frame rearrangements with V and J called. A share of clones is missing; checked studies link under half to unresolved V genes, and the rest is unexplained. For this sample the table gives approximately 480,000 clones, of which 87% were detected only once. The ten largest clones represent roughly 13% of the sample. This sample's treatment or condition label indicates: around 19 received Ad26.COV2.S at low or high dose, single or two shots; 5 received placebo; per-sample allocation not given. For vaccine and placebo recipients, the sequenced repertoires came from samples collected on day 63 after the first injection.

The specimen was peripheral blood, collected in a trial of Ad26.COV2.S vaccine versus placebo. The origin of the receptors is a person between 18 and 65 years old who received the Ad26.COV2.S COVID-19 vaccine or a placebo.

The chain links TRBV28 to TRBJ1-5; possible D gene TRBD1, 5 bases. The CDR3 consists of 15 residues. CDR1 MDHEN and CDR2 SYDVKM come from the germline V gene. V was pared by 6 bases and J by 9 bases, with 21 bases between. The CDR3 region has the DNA TGTGCCAGCAGCCCTGTGAGGGGCTATGATCGGCCCCAGCATTTT. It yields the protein CASSPVRGYDRPQHF.

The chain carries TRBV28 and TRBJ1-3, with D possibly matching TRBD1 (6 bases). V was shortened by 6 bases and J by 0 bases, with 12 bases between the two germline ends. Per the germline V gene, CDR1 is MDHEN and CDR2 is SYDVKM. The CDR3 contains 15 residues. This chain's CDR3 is CASSHRAYSGNTIYF. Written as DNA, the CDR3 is TGTGCCAGCAGCCACAGGGCCTACTCTGGAAACACCATATATTTT.

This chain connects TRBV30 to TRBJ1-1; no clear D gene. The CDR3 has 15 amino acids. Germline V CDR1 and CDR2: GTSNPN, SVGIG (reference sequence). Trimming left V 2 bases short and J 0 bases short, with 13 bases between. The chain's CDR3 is CAWSQVAGMNTEAFF. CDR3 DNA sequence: TGTGCCTGGAGTCAAGTCGCGGGCATGAACACTGAAGCTTTCTTT.